These 11 T cell receptor beta chains were sequenced from one sample in a study of cytomegalovirus exposure and HLA in healthy donors. Primers: 60 Vbeta forward and 13 Jbeta reverse. The data were produced by immunoSEQ multiplex PCR, yet TCRdb's version contains in-frame clones alone and is incomplete. The profile shows 100,000 to 150,000 clones, around 78% of them singletons. Material: PBMCs. The receptors come from a female donor in good health and CMV-seropositive.

This chain uses TRBV18 with TRBJ1-3; D not certain. The CDR3 runs 15 residues. Germline CDR1 KGHSH, CDR2 LQKENI. V gave up 3 bases and J gave up 4 bases, with 13 bases separating them. CDR3 protein: CASSPSSVEGNTIYF. In DNA form, the CDR3 reads TGTGCCAGCTCACCCTCCTCCGTTGAGGGAAACACCATATATTTT.

The chain employs TRBV7-8 and TRBJ2-7; D remains ambiguous. The CDR3 has 13 amino acids. The germline V gene has CDR1 SGHVS and CDR2 FQNEAQ. V was clipped by 6 bases and J by 3 bases, with 12 bases between them. The chain's CDR3 is CASSNSLNYEQYF. CDR3 bases: TGTGCCAGCAGTAACAGCCTTAACTACGAGCAGTACTTC.

In this sample, this clone turned up once. This chain joins TRBV19 and TRBJ2-1; 10 bases are shared with TRBD2. V lost 5 bases and J lost 1; bases outside the gene matches: 2. Germline-derived CDR1 and CDR2 are LNHDA and SQIVND (reference sequence). The CDR3 runs 15 residues. The chain's CDR3 is CASSLAGASYNEQFF. CDR3 DNA: TGTGCCAGTAGTCTAGCGGGAGCTTCCTACAATGAGCAGTTCTTC.

This clone was seen only a few times. The V gene is TRBV9, the J gene TRBJ2-7; 8 bases map to TRBD1. The germline V gene encodes CDR1 SGDLS and CDR2 YYNGEE. The CDR3 covers 15 residues. The V gene end was trimmed by 3 bases and the J gene end by 2 bases; junction bases not matched to a gene: 7. The CDR3, as DNA: TGTGCCAGCAGCGCGCGGTGGGACAGGCCCTACGAGCAGTACTTC. Translated: CASSARWDRPYEQYF.

The V and J genes are TRBV19 and TRBJ2-6; D is unresolved. CDR1 and CDR2 from the germline V gene are LNHDA and SQIVND (reference sequence). With 0 bases removed from V and 3 bases from J, the gap between germline ends came to 6 bases. CDR3 size: 15 residues. The CDR3 here is CASSIEPLGANVLTF. The CDR3 DNA reads TGTGCCAGTAGTATAGAGCCACTTGGGGCCAACGTCCTGACTTTC.

The J gene is TRBJ1-5, the V gene TRBV2; the match to TRBD1 covers 8 bases. Trimming cost V 5 bases and J 11 bases; bases outside gene matches: 11. The CDR3 loop spans 14 amino acids. Germline V gene lookup returns CDR1 SNHLY and CDR2 FYNNEI. The CDR3 here is CASSYRGTQSAQHF. The CDR3 coding sequence is TGTGCCAGCAGTTACAGGGGGACCCAATCAGCCCAGCATTTT.

This clone was detected a few times. The chain is built from TRBV28 and TRBJ1-2, with D perhaps matching TRBD1 (5 bases). The ends were cut back, 5 bases at V and 7 bases at J, with 14 bases in the middle. The germline V gene has CDR1 MDHEN and CDR2 SYDVKM. This CDR3 has 13 residues. In DNA form, the CDR3 reads TGTGCCAGCAGTCCCCGGGGGAGGGTTGGCTACACCTTC. Residues: CASSPRGRVGYTF.

Only a few counts were recorded for this clone. CDR3 coding DNA: TGTGCCAGCAGCTTAGAGGGGGAGGGGGAGACCCAGTACTTC. It codes for CASSLEGEGETQYF. The chain couples TRBV7-2 to TRBJ2-5, with a tentative D call TRBD2 (7 bases). Germline values: CDR1 SGHTA, CDR2 FQGNSA. V shed 1 base and J shed 5 bases, with 11 bases lying between them. The CDR3 loop spans 14 amino acids. Complete variable domain (other parts from reference TRBV7-2 and TRBJ2-5): GAGVSQSPSNKVTEKGKDVELRCDPISGHTALYWYRQSLGQGLEFLIYFQGNSAPDKSGLPSDRFSAERTGGSVSTLTIQRTQQEDSAVYLCASSLEGEGETQYFGPGTRLLVL.

V and J are TRBV6-4 and TRBJ2-5; 7 bases map to TRBD1. CDR3 length equals 15 residues. Per the germline V gene, CDR1 is MRHNA and CDR2 is SNTAGT. With 0 bases clipped from V and 5 bases from J, the junction kept 6 bases outside the gene matches. The CDR3 region is CASSDSYRGLETQYF. Written as DNA, the CDR3 is TGTGCCAGCAGTGACTCGTACAGGGGTCTGGAGACCCAGTACTTC.

This clone was detected only a few times. The genes are TRBV14 and TRBJ1-3, with D possibly TRBD1 on 6 matching bases. V gave up 5 bases and J gave up 3 bases, with 11 bases separating them. Germline CDR1 reads SGHDN; CDR2 reads FVKESK. The CDR3 covers 14 residues. In DNA, the CDR3 is TGTGCCAGCAGCGGACAGCTGTTTGGAAACACCATATATTTT. Translation: CASSGQLFGNTIYF.

The V gene is TRBV7-9, the J gene TRBJ1-1; 7 bases are a match to TRBD1. CDR1 and CDR2 (germline): SEHNR, FQNEAQ (reference sequence). The CDR3 spans 15 residues. J gave up 3 bases and V 5 bases, and 9 bases lay outside the gene matches. DNA for the CDR3: TGTGCCAGCAGCCGACTGGGACAGCGGGACACTGAAGCTTTCTTT. It yields the protein CASSRLGQRDTEAFF. Looking up the rest from reference TRBV7-9 and TRBJ1-1 gives the full variable domain: DTGVSQNPRHKITKRGQNVTFRCDPISEHNRLYWYRQTLGQGPEFLTYFQNEAQLEKSRLLSDRFSAERPKGSFSTLEIQRTEQGDSAMYLCASSRLGQRDTEAFFGQGTRLTVV.